One and the same sample provided the 11 T cell receptor beta chains below, sequenced in a study of Ad26.COV2.S vaccination and SARS-CoV-2 variants. Stated treatment: 19 received Ad26.COV2.S at low or high dose, single or two shots; roughly five received placebo; per-sample allocation not given. At day 63 after the first vaccine or placebo injection, samples were drawn. This table comes from immunoSEQ multiplex PCR, and its TCRdb copy is limited to in-frame clones, with some not included. The data contain around 300,000 clones, roughly 90% of them singletons. The material sequenced was peripheral blood, taken in a trial of Ad26.COV2.S vaccine versus placebo. The source is a person between 18 and 60 years old who received the Ad26.COV2.S COVID-19 vaccine or a placebo.

The chain couples TRBV7-8 to TRBJ1-1; D uncertain. Trimming cost V 7 bases and J 0 bases, with 15 bases left between them. The CDR3 is 15 amino acids. Looked up from germline, CDR1 is SGHVS and CDR2 is FQNEAQ. CDR3 region: CASTDLQKMNTEAFF. Here the CDR3 DNA reads TGTGCCAGCACGGATTTGCAGAAGATGAACACTGAAGCTTTCTTT.

V gene TRBV9 combines with J gene TRBJ1-3; 7 bases agree with TRBD1. Trimming removed 0 bases from V and 4 bases from J; junction bases left unmatched: 4. This CDR3 is 15 amino acids long. CDR1 is SGDLS and CDR2 is YYNGEE in the germline V gene. The CDR3 DNA reads TGTGCCAGCAGCGTAGGGGGACAGTCAGGAAACACCATATATTTT. Translation gives CASSVGGQSGNTIYF.

This clone was seen just once. The rearrangement uses TRBV6-5 and TRBJ2-7; a weak D match, TRBD2 (6 bases). The CDR3 is made up of 12 amino acids. The V end was cut by 7 bases, the J end by 6 bases, with 13 bases between. Germline CDR1 MNHEY, CDR2 SVGAGI. CDR3 sequence: CASTRGGGEQYF. In nucleotides, the CDR3 is TGTGCCAGCACCCGGGGAGGCGGCGAGCAGTACTTC.

This chain connects TRBV7-3 to TRBJ2-3; 8 bases line up with TRBD1. V lost 3 bases to trimming and J lost 5 bases; unmatched junction nucleotides: 7. The V gene's germline CDR1 is SGHTA and CDR2 FQGTGA. This CDR3 region has 15 residues. DNA for the CDR3: TGTGCCAGCAGCTTCAGGGGGCGCCCCTTAGATACGCAGTATTTT. Encoded protein: CASSFRGRPLDTQYF.

This clone appeared a few times. This same CDR3 is encoded by further DNA sequences in the sample. V is TRBV27 and J is TRBJ1-5, with D hard to call. This CDR3 is 13 amino acids long. Trimming cost V 0 bases and J 3 bases, with 3 bases left between them. The V gene's germline CDR1 is MNHEY and CDR2 SMNVEV (reference sequence). This CDR3 is CASSLSANQPQHF. The CDR3 nucleotides read TGTGCCAGCAGTTTATCGGCCAATCAGCCCCAGCATTTT.

J is TRBJ2-4 and V is TRBV5-1; 14 bases match TRBD2. From germline, CDR1 is SGHRS and CDR2 YFSETQ. The CDR3 consists of 16 residues. J was trimmed by 7 bases and V by 4 bases; bases with no gene match: 7. CDR3 sequence: CASSKGLAGAGNIQYF. The CDR3 DNA reads as TGCGCCAGCAGCAAGGGACTAGCGGGAGCGGGGAACATTCAGTACTTC.

This clone appeared a few times. This chain links TRBV10-3 with TRBJ1-2; D perhaps matches TRBD1 (5 bases). The CDR3 consists of 13 residues. Looked up from germline, CDR1 is ENHRY and CDR2 is SYGVKD. The V end was cut by 8 bases, the J end by 2 bases, with 12 bases between. The CDR3 DNA reads as TGTGCCATCGACGGGGGGATAAACTATGGCTACACCTTC. Translating gives CAIDGGINYGYTF.

This clone came up a few times. The chain uses TRBV19 and TRBJ1-1; maybe TRBD1 (5 bases). The germline V and J ends were trimmed by 3 bases and 8 bases, with 10 bases remaining between them. This CDR3 has 12 amino acids. In germline, CDR1 is LNHDA, CDR2 SQIVND (reference sequence). CDR3 in amino acids: CASSIGAVEAFF. The DNA of the CDR3 is TGTGCCAGTAGTATTGGGGCAGTCGAAGCTTTCTTT.

The V and J genes are TRBV5-6 and TRBJ1-1; D is possibly TRBD1 (5 bases). The CDR3 runs 16 residues. Germline V gene sequence: CDR1 SGHDT, CDR2 YYEEEE. Trimming left V 0 bases short and J 3 bases short, with 15 bases between. The CDR3 here is CASSLVGGRRDTEAFF. The CDR3 bases are TGTGCCAGCAGCTTGGTCGGGGGTAGGAGGGACACTGAAGCTTTCTTT.

The CDR3 DNA reads as TGTGCCCCAAGCTCCTACAATGAGCAGTTCTTC. Translated, it gives CAPSSYNEQFF. The chain combines TRBV7-9 with TRBJ2-1, with D hard to call. Germline V lookup: CDR1 SEHNR, CDR2 FQNEAQ (reference sequence). The V end was cut by 11 bases, the J end by 0 bases, with 5 bases between. The CDR3 contains 11 residues.

The V and J genes are TRBV7-3 and TRBJ2-5, with a possible D match to TRBD1 (6 bases). Germline values: CDR1 SGHTA, CDR2 FQGTGA. V lost 1 base and J lost 5, with 8 bases in between. The CDR3 length is 13 residues. DNA of the CDR3: TGTGCCAGCAGCTTAATCCAGGGGGAGACCCAGTACTTC. This codes for CASSLIQGETQYF.